Included here is one T cell receptor beta chain sequence, with context. What it recognizes is unknown. There are 12 residues in the CDR3. Germline-derived CDR1 and CDR2 are MNHNS and SASEGT. V was pared by 6 bases and J by 2 bases, with 6 bases between. These data come from a study of cytomegalovirus exposure and HLA in healthy donors. Study observations and caveats: Some V segments, TRBV6-2 and TRBV6-3 among them, were indistinguishable and were therefore excluded. The study put under 200 TCR beta chains on its list as cytomegalovirus-associated. The number of N-insertions in an Asian-associated ancestry cluster was reportedly below the approximately 600-donor mean in a later analysis.

Both 60 Vbeta primers and 13 Jbeta primers went into the PCR. Sequenced by immunoSEQ multiplex PCR; TCRdb stores in-frame clones only, minus some. Of about 140,000 clones listed, around 79% are singletons. Sequencing used PBMCs. The gene calls are TRBV6-1 and TRBJ2-3; unclear D gene. This clonotype originated in a female donor in good health and CMV-seronegative. The CDR3 sequence: CASSPYTDTQYF. CDR3 in DNA: TGTGCCAGCAGCCCCTACACAGATACGCAGTATTTT.